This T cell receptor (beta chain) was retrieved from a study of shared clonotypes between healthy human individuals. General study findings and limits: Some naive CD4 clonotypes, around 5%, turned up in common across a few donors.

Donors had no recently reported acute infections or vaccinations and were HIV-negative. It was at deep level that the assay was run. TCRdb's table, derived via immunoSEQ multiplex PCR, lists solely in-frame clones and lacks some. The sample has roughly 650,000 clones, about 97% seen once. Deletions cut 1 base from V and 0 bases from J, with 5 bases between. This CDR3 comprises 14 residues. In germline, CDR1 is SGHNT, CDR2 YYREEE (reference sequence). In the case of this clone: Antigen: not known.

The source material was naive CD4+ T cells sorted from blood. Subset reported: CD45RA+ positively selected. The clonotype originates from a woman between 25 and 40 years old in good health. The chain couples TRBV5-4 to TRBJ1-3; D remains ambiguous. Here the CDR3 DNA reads TGTGCCAGCAGCTTGTCTGGCTCTGGAAACACCATATATTTT. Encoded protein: CASSLSGSGNTIYF.